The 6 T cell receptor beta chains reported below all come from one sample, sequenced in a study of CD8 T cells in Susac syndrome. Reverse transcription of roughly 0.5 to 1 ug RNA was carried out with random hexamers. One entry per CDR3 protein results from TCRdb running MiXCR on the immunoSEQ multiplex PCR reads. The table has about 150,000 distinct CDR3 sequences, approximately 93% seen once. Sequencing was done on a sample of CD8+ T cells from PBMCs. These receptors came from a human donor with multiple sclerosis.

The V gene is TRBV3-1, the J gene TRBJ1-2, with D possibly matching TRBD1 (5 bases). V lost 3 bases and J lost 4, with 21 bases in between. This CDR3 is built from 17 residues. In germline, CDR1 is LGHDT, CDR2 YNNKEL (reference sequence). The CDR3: CASSQPTDRSLGYGYTF. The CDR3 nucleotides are TGTGCCAGCAGCCAGCCGACTGACAGATCTTTGGGCTATGGCTACACCTTC.

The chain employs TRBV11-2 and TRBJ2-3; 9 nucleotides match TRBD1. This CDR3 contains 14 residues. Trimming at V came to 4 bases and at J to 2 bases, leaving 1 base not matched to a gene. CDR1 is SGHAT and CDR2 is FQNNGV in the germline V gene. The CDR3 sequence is CASSWDRVTDTQYF. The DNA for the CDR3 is TGTGCCAGCAGCTGGGACAGGGTCACAGATACGCAGTATTTT.

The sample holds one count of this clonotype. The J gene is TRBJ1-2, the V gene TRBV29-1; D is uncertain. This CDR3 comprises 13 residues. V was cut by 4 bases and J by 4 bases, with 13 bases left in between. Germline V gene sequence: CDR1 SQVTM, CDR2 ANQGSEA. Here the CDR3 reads CSVGKDGIYGYTF. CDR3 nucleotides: TGCAGCGTTGGGAAGGATGGGATCTATGGCTACACCTTC.

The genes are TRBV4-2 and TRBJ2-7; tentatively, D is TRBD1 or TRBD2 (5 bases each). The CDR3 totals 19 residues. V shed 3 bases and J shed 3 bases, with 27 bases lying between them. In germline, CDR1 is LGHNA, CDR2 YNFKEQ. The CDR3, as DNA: TGTGCCAGCAGCCATCTCATTGATGTCCCGGGACCATCGGGCTACGAGCAGTACTTC. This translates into CASSHLIDVPGPSGYEQYF.

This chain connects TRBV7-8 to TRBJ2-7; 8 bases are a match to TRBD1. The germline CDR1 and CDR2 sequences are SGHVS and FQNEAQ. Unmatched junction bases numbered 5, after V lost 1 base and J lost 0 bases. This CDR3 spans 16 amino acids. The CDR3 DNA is TGTGCCAGCAGCTTAGGTTGGACAGGGAGCTCCTACGAGCAGTACTTC. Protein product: CASSLGWTGSSYEQYF.

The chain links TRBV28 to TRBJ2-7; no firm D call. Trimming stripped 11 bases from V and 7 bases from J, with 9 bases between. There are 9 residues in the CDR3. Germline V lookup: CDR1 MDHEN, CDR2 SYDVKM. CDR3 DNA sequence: TGTGCCTCACAAGGGGAGCAGTACTTC. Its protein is CASQGEQYF.